The source of this T cell receptor (beta chain) is a study of blood T cell repertoires in COVID-19. Across the study: PBMCs, B-cell-depleted T cells, or T cells provided the cDNA or gDNA that made up the material.

CDR1 SGHRS and CDR2 YFSETQ come from the germline V gene. V was pared by 4 bases and J by 4 bases, with 9 bases between. CDR3 length: 13 residues. The age range of participants was 18 to 89 years, with residence in some 25 US areas. Original methodology: Reference gene primer amplification gave estimated nucleated cell counts. The protocol was immunoSEQ multiplex PCR, while the TCRdb copy is restricted to in-frame clones and leaves out a portion. V, J and clone size are those of that table, while D and trimming were read from the DNA. The table shows fewer than 450,000 clones, with over 75% occurring only once.

The chain joins TRBV5-1 to TRBJ2-1; the D gene is possibly TRBD1 (6 bases). Sequencing input: PBMCs or T cells enriched from blood (not recorded which). The sequence came from a middle-aged woman with acute COVID-19. The CDR3 reads CASSGGQYNEQFF. CDR3 in DNA: TGCGCCAGCAGCGGCGGACAGTACAATGAGCAGTTCTTC. Variable domain in full (rest from reference TRBV5-1 and TRBJ2-1): KAGVTQTPRYLIKTRGQQVTLSCSPISGHRSVSWYQQTPGQGLQFLFEYFSETQRNKGNFPGRFSGRQFSNSRSEMNVSTLELGDSALYLCASSGGQYNEQFFGPGTRLTVL.